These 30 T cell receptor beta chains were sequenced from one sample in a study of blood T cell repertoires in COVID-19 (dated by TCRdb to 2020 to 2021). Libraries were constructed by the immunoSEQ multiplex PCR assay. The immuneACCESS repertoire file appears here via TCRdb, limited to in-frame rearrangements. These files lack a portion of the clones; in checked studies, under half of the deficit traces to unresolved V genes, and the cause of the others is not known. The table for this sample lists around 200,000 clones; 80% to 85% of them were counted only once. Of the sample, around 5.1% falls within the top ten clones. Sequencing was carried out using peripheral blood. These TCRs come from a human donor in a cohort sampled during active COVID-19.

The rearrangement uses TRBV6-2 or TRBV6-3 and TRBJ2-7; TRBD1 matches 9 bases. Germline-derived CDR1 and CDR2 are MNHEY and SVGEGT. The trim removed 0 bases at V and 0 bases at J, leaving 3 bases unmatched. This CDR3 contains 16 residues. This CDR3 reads CASSYSGQGFSYEQYF. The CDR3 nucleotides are TGTGCCAGCAGTTACTCCGGACAGGGGTTCTCCTACGAGCAGTACTTC.

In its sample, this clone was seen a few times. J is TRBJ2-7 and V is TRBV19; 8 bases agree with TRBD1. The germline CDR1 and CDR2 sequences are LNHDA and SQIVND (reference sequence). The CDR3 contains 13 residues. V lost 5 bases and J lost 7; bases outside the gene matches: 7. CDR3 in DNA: TGTGCCAGTAGTTTCACAGGGGGAAGGGAGCAGTACTTC. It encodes CASSFTGGREQYF.

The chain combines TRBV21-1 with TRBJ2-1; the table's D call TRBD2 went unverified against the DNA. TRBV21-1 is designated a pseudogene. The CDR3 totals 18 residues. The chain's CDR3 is CASSIPSGWRSSYNEQFF. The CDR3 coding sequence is TGTGCCAGCAGCATCCCCTCGGGGTGGCGGAGCTCCTACAATGAGCAGTTCTTC.

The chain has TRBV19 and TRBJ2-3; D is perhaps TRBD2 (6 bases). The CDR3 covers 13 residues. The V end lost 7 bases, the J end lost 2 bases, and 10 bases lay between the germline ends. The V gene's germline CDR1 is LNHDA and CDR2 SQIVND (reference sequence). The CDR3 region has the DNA TGTGCCAGTACCGCGGGAAACACAGATACGCAGTATTTT. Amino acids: CASTAGNTDTQYF.

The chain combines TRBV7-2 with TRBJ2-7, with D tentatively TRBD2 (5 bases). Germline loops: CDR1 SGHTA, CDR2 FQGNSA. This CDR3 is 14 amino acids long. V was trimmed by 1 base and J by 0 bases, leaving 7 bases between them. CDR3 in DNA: TGTGCCAGCAGCTTAGAAGGGAGCTCCTACGAGCAGTACTTC. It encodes CASSLEGSSYEQYF.

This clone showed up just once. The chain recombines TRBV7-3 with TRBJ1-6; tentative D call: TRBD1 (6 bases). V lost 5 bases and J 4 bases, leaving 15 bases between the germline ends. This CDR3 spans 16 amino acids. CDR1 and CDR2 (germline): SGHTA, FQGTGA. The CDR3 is CASSGDIFRYNSPLHF. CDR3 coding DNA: TGTGCCAGCAGCGGGGACATTTTCCGATATAATTCACCCCTCCACTTT.

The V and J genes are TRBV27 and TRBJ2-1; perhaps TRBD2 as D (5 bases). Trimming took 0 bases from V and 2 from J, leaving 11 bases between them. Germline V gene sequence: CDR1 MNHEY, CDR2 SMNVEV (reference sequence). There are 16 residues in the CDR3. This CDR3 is CASSLSLDGAYNEQFF. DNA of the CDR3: TGTGCCAGCAGTTTATCGCTTGACGGGGCCTACAATGAGCAGTTCTTC.

CDR3 in amino acids: CASSQPGYEQYF. The CDR3, as DNA: TGTGCCAGCAGCCAGCCAGGGTACGAGCAGTACTTC. The J gene is TRBJ2-7, the V gene TRBV7-9, with TRBD1 as a possible D gene (5 bases). V was pared by 5 bases and J by 4 bases, with 9 bases between. The CDR3 totals 12 residues. Germline V CDR1 and CDR2: SEHNR, FQNEAQ (reference sequence).

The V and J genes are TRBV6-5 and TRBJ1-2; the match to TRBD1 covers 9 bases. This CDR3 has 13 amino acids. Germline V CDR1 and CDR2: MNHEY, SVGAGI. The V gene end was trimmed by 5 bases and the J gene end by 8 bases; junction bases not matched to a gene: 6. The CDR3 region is CASSLTGTGGYTF. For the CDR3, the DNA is TGTGCCAGCAGTCTAACCGGGACAGGGGGCTACACCTTC.

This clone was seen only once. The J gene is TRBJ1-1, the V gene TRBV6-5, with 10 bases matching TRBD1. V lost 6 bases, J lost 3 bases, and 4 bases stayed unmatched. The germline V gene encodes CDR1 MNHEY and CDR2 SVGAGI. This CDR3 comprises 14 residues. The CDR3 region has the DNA TGTGCCAGCAGACGGGACAGGGGTGACACTGAAGCTTTCTTT. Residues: CASRRDRGDTEAFF.

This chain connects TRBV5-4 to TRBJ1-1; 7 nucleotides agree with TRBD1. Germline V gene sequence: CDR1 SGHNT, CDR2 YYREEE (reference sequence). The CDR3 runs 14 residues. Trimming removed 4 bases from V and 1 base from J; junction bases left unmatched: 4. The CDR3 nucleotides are TGTGCCAGCAGCCACAGGGGAAAGAACACTGAAGCTTTCTTT. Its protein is CASSHRGKNTEAFF.

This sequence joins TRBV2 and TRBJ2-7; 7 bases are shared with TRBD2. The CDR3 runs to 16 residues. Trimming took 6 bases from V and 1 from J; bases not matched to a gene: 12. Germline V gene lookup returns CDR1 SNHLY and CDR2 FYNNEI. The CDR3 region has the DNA TGTGCCAGCAGGGTATCAAGCCGGACTAGTTCCTACGAGCAGTACTTC. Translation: CASRVSSRTSSYEQYF.

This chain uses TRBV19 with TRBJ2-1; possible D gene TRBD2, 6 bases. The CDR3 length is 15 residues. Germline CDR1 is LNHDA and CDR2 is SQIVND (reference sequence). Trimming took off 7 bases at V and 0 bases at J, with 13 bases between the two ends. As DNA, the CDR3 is TGTGCCAGTACTAGGGAGGCCATCTCCTACAATGAGCAGTTCTTC. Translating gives CASTREAISYNEQFF.

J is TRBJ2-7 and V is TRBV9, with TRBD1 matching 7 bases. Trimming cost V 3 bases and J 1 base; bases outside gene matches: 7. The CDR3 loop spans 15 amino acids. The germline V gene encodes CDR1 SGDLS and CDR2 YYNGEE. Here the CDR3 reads CASSAGTALSYEQYF. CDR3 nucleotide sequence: TGTGCCAGCAGCGCCGGGACAGCCCTATCCTACGAGCAGTACTTC.

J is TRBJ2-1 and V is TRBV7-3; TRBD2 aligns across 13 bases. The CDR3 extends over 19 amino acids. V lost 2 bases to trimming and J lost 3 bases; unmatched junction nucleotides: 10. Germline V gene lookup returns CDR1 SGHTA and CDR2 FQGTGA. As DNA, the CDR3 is TGTGCCAGCAGCTTACTGGGACAGGGACTAGCGGGACTCTACAATGAGCAGTTCTTC. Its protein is CASSLLGQGLAGLYNEQFF.

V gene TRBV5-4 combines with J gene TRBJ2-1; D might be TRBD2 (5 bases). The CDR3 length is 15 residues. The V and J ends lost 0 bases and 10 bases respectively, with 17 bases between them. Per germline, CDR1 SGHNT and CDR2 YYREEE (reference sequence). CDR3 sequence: CASSLDTLRRREQFF. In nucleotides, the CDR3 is TGTGCCAGCAGCTTGGATACCCTCAGGAGGAGGGAGCAGTTCTTC.

CDR3 DNA sequence: TGTGCCAGCAGCTTAGCAGGGACAGTTTCGTCCGGGGAAGCTTTCTTT. Translated: CASSLAGTVSSGEAFF. The chain links TRBV7-2 to TRBJ1-1; 7 bases are a match to TRBD1. V lost 0 bases, J lost 8 bases, and 12 bases stayed unmatched. There are 16 residues in the CDR3. Germline V gene lookup returns CDR1 SGHTA and CDR2 FQGNSA. Drawing the rest from reference TRBV7-2 and TRBJ1-1, the complete variable domain is GAGVSQSPSNKVTEKGKDVELRCDPISGHTALYWYRQSLGQGLEFLIYFQGNSAPDKSGLPSDRFSAERTGGSVSTLTIQRTQQEDSAVYLCASSLAGTVSSGEAFFGQGTRLTVV.

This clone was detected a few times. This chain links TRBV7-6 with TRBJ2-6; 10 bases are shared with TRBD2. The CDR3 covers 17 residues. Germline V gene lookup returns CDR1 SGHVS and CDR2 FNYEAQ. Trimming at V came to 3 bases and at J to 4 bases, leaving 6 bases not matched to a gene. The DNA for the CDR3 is TGTGCCAGCAGCTTGGGAGCGGGAGGGAGAGGGGCCAACGTCCTGACTTTC. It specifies CASSLGAGGRGANVLTF.

This CDR3 is CASSLPRAGVGTYEQYF. The CDR3 DNA is TGTGCCAGCAGCTTACCCCGAGCGGGAGTGGGGACCTACGAGCAGTACTTC. The V call is TRBV11-2, the J call TRBJ2-7, with 8 bases that match TRBD2. With V trimmed by 2 bases and J by 2 bases, 11 bases remained unmatched. Germline V gives CDR1 SGHAT, CDR2 FQNNGV. The CDR3 totals 17 residues.

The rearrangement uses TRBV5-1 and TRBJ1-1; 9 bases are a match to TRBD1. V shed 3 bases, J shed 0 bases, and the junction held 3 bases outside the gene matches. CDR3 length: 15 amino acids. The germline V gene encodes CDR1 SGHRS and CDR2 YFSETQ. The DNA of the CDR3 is TGCGCCAGCAGCTCCGGGACAGGGATGAACACTGAAGCTTTCTTT. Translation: CASSSGTGMNTEAFF.

The CDR3 spells CSASRRDQETQYF. DNA of the CDR3: TGCAGTGCTAGTAGACGGGACCAAGAGACCCAGTACTTC. The chain carries TRBV20-1 and TRBJ2-5; no clear D gene. This CDR3 spans 13 amino acids. The V gene lost 3 bases and the J gene lost 0 bases, with 8 bases spanning the gap. Germline CDR1 is DFQATT and CDR2 is SNEGSKA (reference sequence).

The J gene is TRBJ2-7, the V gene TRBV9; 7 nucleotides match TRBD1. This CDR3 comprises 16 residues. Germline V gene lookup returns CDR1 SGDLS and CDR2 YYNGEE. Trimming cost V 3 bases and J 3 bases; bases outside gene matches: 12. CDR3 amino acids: CASSAGEGAAFYEQYF. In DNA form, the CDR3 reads TGTGCCAGCAGCGCCGGCGAGGGGGCGGCGTTCTACGAGCAGTACTTC. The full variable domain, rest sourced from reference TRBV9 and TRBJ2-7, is DSGVTQTPKHLITATGQRVTLRCSPRSGDLSVYWYQQSLDQGLQFLIQYYNGEERAKGNILERFSAQQFPDLHSELNLSSLELGDSALYFCASSAGEGAAFYEQYFGPGTRLTVT.

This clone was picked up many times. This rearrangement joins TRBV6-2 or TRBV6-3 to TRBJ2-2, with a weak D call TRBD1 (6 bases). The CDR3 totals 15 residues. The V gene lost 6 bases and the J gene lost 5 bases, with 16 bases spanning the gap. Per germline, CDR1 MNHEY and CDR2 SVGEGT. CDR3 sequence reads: CASSLRGTETGELFF. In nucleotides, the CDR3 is TGTGCCAGCAGCCTCAGGGGAACCGAAACCGGGGAGCTGTTTTTT.

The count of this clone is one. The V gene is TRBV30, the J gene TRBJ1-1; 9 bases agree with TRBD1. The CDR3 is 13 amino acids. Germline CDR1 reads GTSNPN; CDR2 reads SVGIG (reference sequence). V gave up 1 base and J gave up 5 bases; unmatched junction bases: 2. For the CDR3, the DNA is TGTGCCTGGAGTGCACAGGGGGCTACTGAAGCTTTCTTT. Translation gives CAWSAQGATEAFF.

CDR3 residues: CASSFGGVGYTF. CDR3 DNA sequence: TGTGCCAGCAGCTTCGGAGGGGTAGGCTACACCTTC. This chain uses TRBV5-6 with TRBJ1-2, with TRBD1 as a possible D gene (5 bases). This CDR3 comprises 12 residues. Germline V gene data show CDR1 as SGHDT and CDR2 as YYEEEE. Trimming took 2 bases from V and 8 from J, leaving 10 bases between them.

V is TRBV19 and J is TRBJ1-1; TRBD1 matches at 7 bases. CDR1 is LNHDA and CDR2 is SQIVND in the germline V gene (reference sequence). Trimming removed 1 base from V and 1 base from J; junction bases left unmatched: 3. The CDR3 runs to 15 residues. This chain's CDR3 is CASSIATGANTEAFF. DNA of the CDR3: TGTGCCAGTAGTATAGCCACAGGGGCGAACACTGAAGCTTTCTTT.

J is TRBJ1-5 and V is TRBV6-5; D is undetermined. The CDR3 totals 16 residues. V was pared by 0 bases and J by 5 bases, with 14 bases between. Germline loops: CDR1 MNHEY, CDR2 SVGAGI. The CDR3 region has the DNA TGTGCCAGCAGTTACTCAAACCCTGGGAGGGATCAGCCCCAGCATTTT. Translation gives CASSYSNPGRDQPQHF.

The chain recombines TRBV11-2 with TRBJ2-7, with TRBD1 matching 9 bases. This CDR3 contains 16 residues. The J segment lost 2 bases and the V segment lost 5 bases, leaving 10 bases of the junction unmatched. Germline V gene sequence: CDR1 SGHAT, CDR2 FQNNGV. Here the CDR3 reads CASSPRVTGGAYEQYF. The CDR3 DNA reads TGTGCCAGCAGCCCCCGTGTGACAGGGGGGGCCTACGAGCAGTACTTC.

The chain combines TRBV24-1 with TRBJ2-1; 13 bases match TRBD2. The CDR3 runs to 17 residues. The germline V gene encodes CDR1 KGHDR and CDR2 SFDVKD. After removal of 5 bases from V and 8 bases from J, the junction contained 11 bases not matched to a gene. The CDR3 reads CATSGTSGSVGFDEQFF. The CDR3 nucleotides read TGTGCCACCAGTGGGACTAGCGGGAGTGTTGGCTTCGATGAGCAGTTCTTC.

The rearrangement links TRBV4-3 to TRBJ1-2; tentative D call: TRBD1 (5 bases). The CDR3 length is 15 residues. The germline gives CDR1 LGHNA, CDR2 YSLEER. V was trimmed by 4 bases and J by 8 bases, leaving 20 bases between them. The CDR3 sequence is CASSPWGGLSYGYTF. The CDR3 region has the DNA TGCGCCAGCAGCCCCTGGGGGGGGTTAAGCTACGGCTACACCTTC.